The T cell receptor beta chain described here comes from a study of blood T cell repertoires in COVID-19. Overall study context: From T cells, B-cell-depleted T cells, or PBMCs came the material, which was cDNA or gDNA.

In the source study's methods: Using reference gene primer amplification, nucleated cell counts were estimated. Profiling relied on immunoSEQ multiplex PCR, and the TCRdb table lists in-frame clones only, not all of them. D and trimming come from the DNA, and the V and J calls and clone size come from that table. The sample consists of about 87,000 clones, around 87% of them appearing once. Per germline, CDR1 SQVTM and CDR2 ANQGSEA. The CDR3 is 20 residues long. The V gene end was trimmed by 0 bases and the J gene end by 2 bases; junction bases not matched to a gene: 17. The TCR sequence derives from a man in his forties with acute or convalescent COVID-19. What was sequenced was peripheral blood. The chain combines TRBV29-1 with TRBJ2-3, with TRBD2 matching 10 bases. The CDR3 DNA reads as TGCAGCGTTGAAGATACCCCGGCTAGCGGGAGTCTGGGGGACACAGATACGCAGTATTTT. It yields the protein CSVEDTPASGSLGDTDTQYF.